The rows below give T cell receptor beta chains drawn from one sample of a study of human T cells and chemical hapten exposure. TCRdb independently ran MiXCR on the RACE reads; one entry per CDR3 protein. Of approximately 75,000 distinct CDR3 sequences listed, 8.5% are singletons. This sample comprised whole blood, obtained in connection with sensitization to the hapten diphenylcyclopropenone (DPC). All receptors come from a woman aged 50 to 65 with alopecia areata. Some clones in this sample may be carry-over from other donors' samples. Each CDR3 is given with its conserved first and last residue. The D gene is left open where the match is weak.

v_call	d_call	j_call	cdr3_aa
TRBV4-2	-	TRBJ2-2	CASSQDFRGLTGELFF
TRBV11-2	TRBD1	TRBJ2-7	CASSSQGITYEQYF
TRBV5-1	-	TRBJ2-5	CASSSFGSETQYF
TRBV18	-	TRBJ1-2	CASSPPNGATGGYTF
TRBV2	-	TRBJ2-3	CASSDEGHPRDTQYF
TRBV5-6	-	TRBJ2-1	CASSLGGPYNEQFF
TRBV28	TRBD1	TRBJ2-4	CASSFLDRIDIQYF
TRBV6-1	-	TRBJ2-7	CASSEASGAGYEQYF
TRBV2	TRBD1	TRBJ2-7	CASKDRVYEQYF
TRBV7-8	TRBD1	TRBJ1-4	CASSLLRGRGRKNEKLFF
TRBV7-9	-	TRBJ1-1	CASNQWVYTEAFF
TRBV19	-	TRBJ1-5	CASSLMDSYQPQHF
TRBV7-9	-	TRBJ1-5	CASSLWGDQPQHF
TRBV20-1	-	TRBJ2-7	CSAYSQGSEQYF
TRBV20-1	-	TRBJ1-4	CSARDPYGTGYNEKLFF
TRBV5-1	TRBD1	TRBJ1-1	CASSLVARGLSGAAEAFF
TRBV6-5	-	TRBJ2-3	CASSLSGSTFGTDTQYF
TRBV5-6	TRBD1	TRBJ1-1	CASTGDRGRNTEAFF
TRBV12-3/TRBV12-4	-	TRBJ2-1	CASSFSAEQFF
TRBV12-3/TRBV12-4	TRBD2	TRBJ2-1	CASSLPSGGRNEQFF
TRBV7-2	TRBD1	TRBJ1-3	CASSLTGGSSGNTIYF
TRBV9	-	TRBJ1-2	CASSVGGENYGYTF
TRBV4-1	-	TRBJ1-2	CASSQEGGLAYGYTF
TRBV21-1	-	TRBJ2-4	CASADRGGENIQYF
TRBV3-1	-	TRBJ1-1	CASSQVGGAEAFF
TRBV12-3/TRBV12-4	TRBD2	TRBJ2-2	CASRLAGATGELFF
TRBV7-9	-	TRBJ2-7	CASSFTRQAGYEQYF
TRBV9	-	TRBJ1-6	CASSVGGSNSPLHF
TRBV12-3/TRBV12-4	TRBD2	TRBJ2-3	CASSSSGRGTDTQYF
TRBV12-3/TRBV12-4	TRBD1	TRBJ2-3	CASRNLGTGTDTQYF
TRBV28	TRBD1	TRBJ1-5	CASRWTGSNQPQHF
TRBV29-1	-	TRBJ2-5	CSVEEGAGETQYF
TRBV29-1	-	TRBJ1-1	CSSSQGGDTEAFF
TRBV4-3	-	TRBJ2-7	CASSQDRTNYEQYF
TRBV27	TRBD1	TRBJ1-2	CASSMGTGTVYGYTF
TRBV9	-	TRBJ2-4	CASSVGTPENIQYF
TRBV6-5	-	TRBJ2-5	CASSLGLGPEGETQYF
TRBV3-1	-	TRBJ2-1	CASSQDIPPNEQFF
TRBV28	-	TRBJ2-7	CASSLRSNPEGQYF
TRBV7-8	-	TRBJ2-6	CASSSFRGAGPLNSGANVLTF
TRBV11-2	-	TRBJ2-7	CASSLETGTYEQYF
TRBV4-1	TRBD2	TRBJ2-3	CASSQETSGGVLGDTQYF
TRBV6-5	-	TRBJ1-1	CASSPTGYTEAFF
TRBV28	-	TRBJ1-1	CASSFAGGEWESFF
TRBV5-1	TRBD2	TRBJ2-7	CASSLARASGSYEQYF
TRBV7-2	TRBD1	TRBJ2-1	CASKGQARYNEQFF
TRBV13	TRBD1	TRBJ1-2	CASSKDRGLYGYTF
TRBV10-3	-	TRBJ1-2	CAIGYQNYGYTF
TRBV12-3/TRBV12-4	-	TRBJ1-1	CASSFPGITEAFF
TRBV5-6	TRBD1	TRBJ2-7	CASSPLDREEQYF